Listed below are T cell receptor beta chains from one sample, sequenced in a study of human T cells and chemical hapten exposure. Using its own MiXCR run on the RACE reads, TCRdb lists one record per CDR3 protein. The table includes approximately 30,000 distinct CDR3 sequences, over 4.5% detected once. This specimen consisted of whole blood, obtained in connection with sensitization to the hapten diphenylcyclopropenone (DPC). Receptors originate from a man aged 25-40 years with alopecia areata. Some clones in this sample may be carry-over from other donors' samples. Each CDR3 is given with its conserved first and last residue. D genes are given only for firm matches. Size is stated for part of the rows, as once, few or many counts, or as a class when the clone is expanded.

-	few	TRBJ2-4	TRBV29-1	CSVEAPGAKNIQYF	TGCAGCGTTGAAGCCCCGGGGGCCAAAAACATTCAGTACTTC
-	many	TRBJ2-2	TRBV12-3/TRBV12-4	CASSPGAGELFF	TGTGCCAGCAGTCCCGGAGCCGGGGAGCTGTTTTTT
TRBD2	many	TRBJ2-5	TRBV11-2	CASSLSLAGGETQYF	TGTGCCAGCAGCTTGTCTCTAGCGGGAGGAGAGACCCAGTACTTC
TRBD2	many	TRBJ2-5	TRBV7-6	CASSVTSGSVWETQYF	TGTGCCAGCAGCGTTACTAGCGGGAGCGTGTGGGAGACCCAGTACTTC
TRBD1	many	TRBJ2-2	TRBV2	CASKGQGPTGELFF	TGTGCCAGCAAAGGACAGGGGCCCACCGGGGAGCTGTTTTTT
TRBD1	many	TRBJ2-7	TRBV7-9	CASSTGQGALEQYF	TGTGCCAGCAGCACCGGACAGGGGGCGCTTGAGCAGTACTTC
-	many	TRBJ1-2	TRBV7-8	CASSLAPLRGNYGYTF	TGTGCCAGCAGCTTAGCCCCCTTGAGAGGGAACTATGGCTACACCTTC
-	medium-sized	TRBJ1-1	TRBV14	CASSQTEQTEAFF	TGTGCCAGCAGCCAAACGGAGCAGACTGAAGCTTTCTTT
-	few	TRBJ2-5	TRBV29-1	CSVERVSGETQYF	TGCAGCGTTGAACGAGTCTCCGGGGAGACCCAGTACTTC
-	many	TRBJ2-3	TRBV5-4	CASSLEPDTQYF	TGTGCCAGCAGCCTCGAGCCAGATACGCAGTATTTT
TRBD2	-	TRBJ2-6	TRBV7-3	CASSPSGGKTGANVLTF	TGTGCCAGCAGCCCCAGCGGGGGGAAAACTGGGGCCAACGTCCTGACTTTC
-	-	TRBJ1-6	TRBV6-5	CASSYSGRGAGNSPLHF	TGTGCCAGCAGTTACTCCGGAAGGGGAGCGGGTAATTCACCCCTCCACTTT
-	many	TRBJ2-2	TRBV6-1	CAGHRDVRTNTGELFF	TGTGCCGGCCATAGGGACGTACGAACGAACACCGGGGAGCTGTTTTTT
-	few	TRBJ2-3	TRBV27	CASSSQDTQYF	TGTGCCAGCAGTTCGCAAGATACGCAGTATTTT
TRBD2	many	TRBJ2-3	TRBV20-1	CSARDFGGSTDTQYF	TGCAGTGCTAGAGATTTCGGGGGGAGCACAGATACGCAGTATTTT
-	many	TRBJ2-2	TRBV30	CAWNLVGTGELFF	TGTGCCTGGAATCTAGTTGGCACCGGGGAGCTGTTTTTT
-	many	TRBJ1-5	TRBV5-6	CASSLETRGPQHF	TGTGCCAGCAGCTTAGAAACTCGAGGGCCCCAGCATTTT
-	many	TRBJ2-7	TRBV27	CASSLPPGEQYF	TGTGCCAGCAGTTTACCCCCAGGCGAGCAGTACTTC
-	few	TRBJ2-7	TRBV3-1	CASSQDGPYEQYF	TGTGCCAGCAGCCAAGACGGTCCCTACGAGCAGTACTTC
-	many	TRBJ1-3	TRBV18	CASQAEGSGNTIYF	TGTGCCAGCCAAGCCGAAGGCTCTGGAAACACCATATATTTT
TRBD1	many	TRBJ1-3	TRBV7-6	CASSPTTGDSGNTIYF	TGTGCCAGCAGCCCCACTACAGGGGACTCTGGAAACACCATATATTTT
TRBD1	many	TRBJ2-1	TRBV7-2	CASTFKGTGDYNEQFF	TGTGCCAGCACCTTTAAGGGGACAGGGGACTACAATGAGCAGTTCTTC
TRBD1	many	TRBJ1-2	TRBV7-9	CASSFAGTGGYGYTF	TGTGCCAGCAGCTTTGCCGGGACAGGGGGATATGGCTACACCTTC
TRBD2	many	TRBJ2-3	TRBV30	CAWDTSGSPDTQYF	TGTGCCTGGGATACTAGCGGGAGCCCAGATACGCAGTATTTT
TRBD2	many	TRBJ2-5	TRBV20-1	CSAENSGGARETQYF	TGCAGTGCTGAAAATAGCGGGGGGGCCAGAGAGACCCAGTACTTC
-	many	TRBJ2-1	TRBV7-9	CASSSSTSYEQFF	TGTGCCAGCAGCTCCTCTACTAGCTATGAGCAGTTCTTC